This T cell receptor beta chain was sequenced for a study of early T cells in non-severe SARS-CoV-2 infection. Study at large: The sequenced material was bulk RNA from unsorted whole blood, and its chains were unpaired. Findings and limits, study-wide: In VDJdb matching, anti-spike CD8 responses were favored while private and CD4 specificities went missing.

A note on this clonotype: The antigen remains undetermined.

From germline, CDR1 is MNHNS and CDR2 SASEGT. V lost 5 bases and J lost 0, with 15 bases in between. There are 16 residues in the CDR3. Individual cDNA molecules were tagged with unique molecular identifiers, the study reported. TCRdb redid the calling of the 5' RACE reads with MiXCR, one entry per CDR3 protein. Here the sample spans around 40,000 distinct CDR3 sequences, 5.5% to 7.5% being singletons. The V call is TRBV6-1, the J call TRBJ2-3; the D gene is possibly TRBD2 (5 bases). The source material was whole blood. The receptor's source is an adult who was a healthcare worker with PCR-confirmed SARS-CoV-2 infection or an uninfected control (not recorded which). DNA of the CDR3: TGTGCCAGCAGTCCCGACCTGGACTTGAGCACAGATACGCAGTATTTT. Its protein is CASSPDLDLSTDTQYF.